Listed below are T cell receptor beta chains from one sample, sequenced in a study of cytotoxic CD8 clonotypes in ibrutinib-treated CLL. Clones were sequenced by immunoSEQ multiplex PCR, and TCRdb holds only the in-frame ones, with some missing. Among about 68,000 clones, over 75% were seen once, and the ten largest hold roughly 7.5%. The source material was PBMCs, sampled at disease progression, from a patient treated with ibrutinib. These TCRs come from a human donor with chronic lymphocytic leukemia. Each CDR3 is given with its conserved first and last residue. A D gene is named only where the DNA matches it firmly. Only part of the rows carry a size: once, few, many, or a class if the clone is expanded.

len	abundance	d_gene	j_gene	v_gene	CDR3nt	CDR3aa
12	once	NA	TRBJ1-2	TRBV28	TGTGCCAGCAGTTGGGGGAACTATGGCTACACCTTC	CASSWGNYGYTF
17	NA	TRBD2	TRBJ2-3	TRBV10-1	TGCGCCAGCAGTGAGTCGGCGGGGGTGACCTTCACAGATACGCAGTATTTT	CASSESAGVTFTDTQYF
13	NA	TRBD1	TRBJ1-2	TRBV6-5	TGTGCCAGCAGGCCCACAGGGGGCGACGGCTACACCTTC	CASRPTGGDGYTF
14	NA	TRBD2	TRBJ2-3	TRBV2	TGTGCCAGCAAGAGTAGCGGGAGTTTCGGTACGCAGTATTTT	CASKSSGSFGTQYF
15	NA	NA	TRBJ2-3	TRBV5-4	TGTGCCAGCAGCCCCCGGGGTCTAGGCACAGATACGCAGTATTTT	CASSPRGLGTDTQYF
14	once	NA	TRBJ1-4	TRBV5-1	TGCGCCAGCAGCTTGGGGCAGGACCGCGGGGAACTGTTTTTT	CASSLGQDRGELFF
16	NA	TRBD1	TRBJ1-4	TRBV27	TGTGCCAGCAGTCCTCAACGGGACAGGGTTAATGAAAAACTGTTTTTT	CASSPQRDRVNEKLFF
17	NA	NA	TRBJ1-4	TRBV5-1	TGCGCCAGCAGCTTGCGGGGTTTGCTTTCGTCTAATGAAAAACTGTTTTTT	CASSLRGLLSSNEKLFF
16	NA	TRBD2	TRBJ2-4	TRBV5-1	TGCGCCAGCAGCGCTAGCGGTGGCATAGCCAAAAACATTCAGTACTTC	CASSASGGIAKNIQYF
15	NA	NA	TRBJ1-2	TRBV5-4	TGTGCCAGCAGCTTGGCCGGGGGACGCCTCTATGGCTACACCTTC	CASSLAGGRLYGYTF
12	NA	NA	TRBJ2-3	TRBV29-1	TGCAGCGTTGAAGATGGGGGAGATACGCAGTATTTT	CSVEDGGDTQYF
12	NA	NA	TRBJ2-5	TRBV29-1	TGCAGCGTTGAAGGCAGGGGTCAGACCCAGTACTTC	CSVEGRGQTQYF
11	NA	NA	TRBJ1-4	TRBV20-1	TGCAGTGCTAGGAATAATGAAAAACTGTTTTTT	CSARNNEKLFF
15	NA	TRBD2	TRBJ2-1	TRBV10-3	TGTGCCATCAGCCGTAGCGGGGGCGCCTACAATGAGCAGTTCTTC	CAISRSGGAYNEQFF
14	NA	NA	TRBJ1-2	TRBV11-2	TGTGCCAGCAGCTTAGACCTAGCAACCTATGGCTACACCTTC	CASSLDLATYGYTF
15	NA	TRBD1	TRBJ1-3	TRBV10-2	TGCGCCAGCAGCTCCGACAGGGGGGCTGGAAACACCATATATTTT	CASSSDRGAGNTIYF
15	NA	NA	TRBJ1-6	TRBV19	TGTGCCAGTAGGACAGGTTCTTGGGTAAATTCACCCCTCCACTTT	CASRTGSWVNSPLHF
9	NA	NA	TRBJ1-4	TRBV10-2	TGCGCCACCGGAGGAAAACTGTTTTTT	CATGGKLFF
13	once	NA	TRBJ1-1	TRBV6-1	TGTGCCAGCAGTTGGGACGATTACACTGAAGCTTTCTTT	CASSWDDYTEAFF
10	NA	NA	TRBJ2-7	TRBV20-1	TGCAGTGCTATGGCTTCCGAGCAGTACTTC	CSAMASEQYF
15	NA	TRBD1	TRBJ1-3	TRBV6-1	TGTGCCATCATTAAAGGGGGCGTTGATGGAAACACCATATATTTT	CAIIKGGVDGNTIYF
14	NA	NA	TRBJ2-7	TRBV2	TGTGCCAGCAGTGACGTGACCCTAACCTACGAGCAGTACTTC	CASSDVTLTYEQYF
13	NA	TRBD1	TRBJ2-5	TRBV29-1	TGCAGCTATGGACAGGGGCTTCAAGAGACCCAGTACTTC	CSYGQGLQETQYF
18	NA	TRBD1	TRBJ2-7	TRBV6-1	TGTGCCAGCAGTGCCCCGACTTGGACAGGGGAGTCTTCCTACGAGCAGTACTTC	CASSAPTWTGESSYEQYF
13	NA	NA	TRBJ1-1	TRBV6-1	TGTGCCAGCAGTCCCCGAGGGGGGGTTGGAGCTTTCTTT	CASSPRGGVGAFF
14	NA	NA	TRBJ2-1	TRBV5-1	TGCGCCAGCAGCGCCGGGACTGGTTACAATGAGCAGTTCTTC	CASSAGTGYNEQFF
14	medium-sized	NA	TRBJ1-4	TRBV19	TGTGCCAGTAGTACACAGGGAAGGGTCGAAAAACTGTTTTTT	CASSTQGRVEKLFF